In this sample, the clone carrying this T cell receptor beta chain turned up once. The antigen is undetermined. This sample was taken from a study of OX40 agonist ivuxolimab in advanced cancers. Study-wide points: The CD4+ and CD8+ T cells in the blood had expanded clonally by week 6 at 0.1 to 3.0 mg/kg.

Germline CDR1 is SGHNT and CDR2 is YYREEE (reference sequence). Trimming left V 2 bases short and J 5 bases short, with 15 bases between. The CDR3 runs to 15 residues. Clones were sequenced by immunoSEQ multiplex PCR, and TCRdb holds only the in-frame ones, with some missing. The table lists about 83,000 clones, roughly 84% of them singletons. The rearrangement joins TRBV5-4 to TRBJ2-3; D may be TRBD1 (8 bases). The sequenced sample was CD4+ or CD8+ T cells sorted from blood, obtained in a trial of the OX40 agonist ivuxolimab. The sequence derives from an adult with an advanced solid tumor such as melanoma, head and neck, liver or kidney cancer. In nucleotides, the CDR3 is TGTGCCAGCAGCTTAGGACAGGGAGGGGTAGATACGCAGTATTTT. Translated, it gives CASSLGQGGVDTQYF.